This T cell receptor (beta chain) was retrieved from a study of CD8 T cells in ankylosing spondylitis. Notes on this clonotype: What it binds is unknown.

The study, taken as a whole, reports: Within matched ankylosing spondylitis synovial fluid, disease-linked clones were reportedly significantly enriched. Blood of patients with ankylosing spondylitis appeared to be characterized by a TCR beta motif of several highly homologous variants. CD8+ cells made up the disease-linked clones, which were relatively rare in peripheral blood.

The CDR3 loop spans 13 amino acids. Trimming took 3 bases from V and 8 from J; bases not matched to a gene: 6. Germline V gene lookup returns CDR1 SGHTA and CDR2 FQGNSA. Quantitative 5'-RACE with molecular barcodes produced the TCR beta libraries. TCRdb fed the 5' RACE reads into MiXCR, producing one record per CDR3 protein. Of more than 650,000 distinct CDR3 sequences in the sample, 10% to 15% were seen once. This chain joins TRBV7-2 and TRBJ1-2; 7 bases align to TRBD1. Specimen: blood, either unsorted or a sorted T cell fraction (not recorded which). The receptor was isolated from a male donor with ankylosing spondylitis. As DNA, the CDR3 is TGTGCCAGCAGCTTTGACAGGGCAGAGGGCTACACCTTC. This sequence encodes CASSFDRAEGYTF. Based on the CDR3 plus reference TRBV7-2 and TRBJ1-2, the full variable domain is GAGVSQSPSNKVTEKGKDVELRCDPISGHTALYWYRQSLGQGLEFLIYFQGNSAPDKSGLPSDRFSAERTGGSVSTLTIQRTQQEDSAVYLCASSFDRAEGYTFGSGTRLTVV.